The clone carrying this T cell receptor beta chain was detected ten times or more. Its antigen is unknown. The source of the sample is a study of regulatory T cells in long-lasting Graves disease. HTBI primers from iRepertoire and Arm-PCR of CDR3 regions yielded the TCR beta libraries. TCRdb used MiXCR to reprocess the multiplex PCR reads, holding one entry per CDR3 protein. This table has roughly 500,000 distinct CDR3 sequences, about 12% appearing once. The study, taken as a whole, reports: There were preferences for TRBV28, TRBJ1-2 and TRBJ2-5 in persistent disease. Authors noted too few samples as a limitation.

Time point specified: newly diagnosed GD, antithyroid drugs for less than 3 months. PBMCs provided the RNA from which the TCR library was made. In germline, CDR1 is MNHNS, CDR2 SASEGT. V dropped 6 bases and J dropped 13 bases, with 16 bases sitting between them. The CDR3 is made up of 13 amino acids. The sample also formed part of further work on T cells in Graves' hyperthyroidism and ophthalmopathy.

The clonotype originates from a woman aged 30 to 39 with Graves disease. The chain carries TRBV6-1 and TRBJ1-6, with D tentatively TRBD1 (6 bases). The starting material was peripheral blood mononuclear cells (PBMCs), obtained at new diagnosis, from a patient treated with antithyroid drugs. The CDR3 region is CASRQGSPGPLHF. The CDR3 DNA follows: TGTGCCAGCAGACAGGGTAGCCCTGGCCCCCTCCACTTT.